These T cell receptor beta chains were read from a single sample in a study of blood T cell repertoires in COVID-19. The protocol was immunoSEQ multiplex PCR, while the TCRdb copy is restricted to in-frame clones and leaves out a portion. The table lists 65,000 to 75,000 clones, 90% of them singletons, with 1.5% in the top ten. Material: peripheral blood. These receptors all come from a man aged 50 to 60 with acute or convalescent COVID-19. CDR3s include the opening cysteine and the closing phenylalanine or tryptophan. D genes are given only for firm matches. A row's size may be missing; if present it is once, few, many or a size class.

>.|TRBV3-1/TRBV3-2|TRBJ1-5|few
TGTGCCAGCAGCCAAGGCGGGGAGCCCCAGCATTTT
CASSQGGEPQHF
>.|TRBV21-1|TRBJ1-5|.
TGTGCCAGCAGCAAAGCGCATAACCGAAAGGGGGGCAATCAGCCCCAGCATTTT
CASSKAHNRKGGNQPQHF
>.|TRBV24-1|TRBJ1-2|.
TGTGCCACCAGTGATTATCAGAATAACTATGGCTACACCTTC
CATSDYQNNYGYTF
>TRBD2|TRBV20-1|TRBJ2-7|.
TGCAGTGCTAGTTTTAGCGGGGCCTACGAGCAGTACTTC
CSASFSGAYEQYF
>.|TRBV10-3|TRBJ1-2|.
TGTGCCATCAGCTTCGGACAGCAGGGTGATGGCTACACCTTC
CAISFGQQGDGYTF
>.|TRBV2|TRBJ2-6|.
TGTGCCAGCAGTGATGGTTTGAGCTCTGGGGCCAACGTCCTGACTTTC
CASSDGLSSGANVLTF
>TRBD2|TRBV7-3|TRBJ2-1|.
TGTGCCAGCAGCTTAGGCGGGAGGTACAACAATGAGCAGTTCTTC
CASSLGGRYNNEQFF
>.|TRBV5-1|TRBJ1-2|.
TGCGCCAGCAGCTCGACGCGTAGAGGTGGAGGCTACACCTTC
CASSSTRRGGGYTF
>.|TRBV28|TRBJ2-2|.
TGTGCCAGCAGTTCGATCCCAGGGGTGGCGGGCACCGGGGAGCTGTTTTTT
CASSSIPGVAGTGELFF
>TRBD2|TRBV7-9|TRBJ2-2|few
TGTGCCAGCAGCTTAAACCCGGGACTAGCCGCCGGGGAGCTGTTTTTT
CASSLNPGLAAGELFF
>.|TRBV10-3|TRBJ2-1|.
TGTGCCATCAGTCTATTGGGTCCCAGGGCCAGCTCCTACAATGAGCAGTTCTTC
CAISLLGPRASSYNEQFF
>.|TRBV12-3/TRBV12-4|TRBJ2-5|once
TGTGCCAGCACCCTCGGCGGAGTGGAGACCCAGTACTTC
CASTLGGVETQYF
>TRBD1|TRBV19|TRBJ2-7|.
TGTGCCACCCCAAAGTCTCAGGACAGGTCCTACGAGCAGTACTTC
CATPKSQDRSYEQYF
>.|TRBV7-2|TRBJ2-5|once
TGTGCCAGCAGCTTAGTGTTCACCCAGGGGCGCGGGGAGACCCAGTACTTC
CASSLVFTQGRGETQYF
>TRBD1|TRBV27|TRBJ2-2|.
TGTGCCAGCAGTTTCTTTGGGACAGGGGGTTTGGCCGGGGAGCTGTTTTTT
CASSFFGTGGLAGELFF
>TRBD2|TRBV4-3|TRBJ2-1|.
TGCGCCAGCAGCCAAGCGGGGGGGCGTTACAATGAGCAGTTCTTC
CASSQAGGRYNEQFF
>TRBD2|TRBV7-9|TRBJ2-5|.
TGTGCCAGCAGCTCCCCCCTTGGGGTAGCGGGGAGCCAAGAGACCCAGTACTTC
CASSSPLGVAGSQETQYF
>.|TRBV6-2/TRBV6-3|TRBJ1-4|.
TGTGCCAGCAGTTACCTCGAGCCCAGGGGTCGTGAAAAACTGTTTTTT
CASSYLEPRGREKLFF